The sequence of this T cell receptor beta chain was determined in a study of cytomegalovirus exposure and HLA in healthy donors. Notes on the study in general: Highest at DRB1 and lowest at HLA-C, TCR association rates differed among HLA loci in a later analysis. Analysis was carried out at a later point, and it linked a missense DCLRE1C variant to TCR beta V- and J-gene trimming.

Note on this clone: Its target is unknown.

A multiplex PCR was run with 60 Vbeta primers and 13 Jbeta primers. Repertoires were generated with immunoSEQ multiplex PCR, while TCRdb's copy carries only in-frame clones and drops some. Here the sample spans some 110,000 clones, about four fifths being singletons. V dropped 6 bases and J dropped 8 bases, with 23 bases sitting between them. CDR3 size: 16 residues. Germline V gene sequence: CDR1 LNHDA, CDR2 SQIVND (reference sequence). The genes are TRBV19 and TRBJ2-1, with D perhaps matching TRBD2 (6 bases). The sequence derives from a man aged 25 to 40 in good health and CMV-seropositive. Source material: PBMCs. The CDR3 DNA follows: TGTGCCAGTAGGCCCCCAGCGGGTGATGTTAATGATGAGCAGTTCTTC. It specifies CASRPPAGDVNDEQFF. Together with reference TRBV19 and TRBJ2-1, the CDR3 gives the full variable domain: DGGITQSPKYLFRKEGQNVTLSCEQNLNHDAMYWYRQDPGQGLRLIYYSQIVNDFQKGDIAEGYSVSREKKESFPLTVTSAQKNPTAFYLCASRPPAGDVNDEQFFGPGTRLTVL.